Shown below are 32 T cell receptor beta chains from a single sample sequenced in a study of hypomethylating agent response in myelodysplastic syndrome. The method was immunoSEQ multiplex PCR; TCRdb's version includes in-frame clones alone and lacks a portion of them. The sample has around 3,600 clones, roughly 78% seen once. The specimen comprised bone marrow, sampled before or after starting hypomethylating agent treatment for myelodysplastic syndrome (not recorded which). All receptors derive from a human donor with myelodysplastic syndrome.

This chain links TRBV5-6 with TRBJ2-1, with 8 nucleotides matching TRBD2. The CDR3 loop spans 16 amino acids. The J segment lost 2 bases and the V segment lost 0 bases, leaving 4 bases of the junction unmatched. The germline V gene has CDR1 SGHDT and CDR2 YYEEEE. The CDR3 region has the DNA TGTGCCAGCAGCTTGGGGGGACTAGGGACCTACAATGAGCAGTTCTTC. It yields the protein CASSLGGLGTYNEQFF.

The gene calls are TRBV7-8 and TRBJ1-1; tentative D call: TRBD1 (5 bases). Germline V gene lookup returns CDR1 SGHVS and CDR2 FQNEAQ. The CDR3 is 15 amino acids. Between the trimmed V and J ends, which lost 1 base and 4 bases, there was a span of 13 bases. CDR3 in amino acids: CASSLGGGSGTEAFF. CDR3 DNA: TGTGCCAGCAGCTTAGGGGGGGGAAGTGGCACTGAAGCTTTCTTT.

This rearrangement joins TRBV7-3 to TRBJ2-5, with D tentatively TRBD1 or TRBD2 (6 bases each). Looked up from germline, CDR1 is SGHTA and CDR2 is FQGTGA. V lost 3 bases to trimming and J lost 3 bases, with 11 bases between them. The CDR3 sequence is 14 residues long. The CDR3 region has the DNA TGTGCCAGCAGCTTGGGGGGCTTGGAAGAGACCCAGTACTTC. Translating gives CASSLGGLEETQYF.

In this sample, this clone turned up once. The V gene is TRBV7-3, the J gene TRBJ2-6; D remains unclear. The length of the CDR3 is 15 residues. V was shortened by 5 bases and J by 0 bases, with 8 bases between the two germline ends. Looked up from germline, CDR1 is SGHTA and CDR2 is FQGTGA. The CDR3 region is CASSLPGSGANVLTF. CDR3 nucleotide sequence: TGTGCCAGCAGCCTCCCGGGCTCTGGGGCCAACGTCCTGACTTTC. Drawing the rest from reference TRBV7-3 and TRBJ2-6, the complete variable domain is GAGVSQTPSNKVTEKGKYVELRCDPISGHTALYWYRQSLGQGPEFLIYFQGTGAADDSGLPNDRFFAVRPEGSVSTLKIQRTERGDSAVYLCASSLPGSGANVLTFGAGSRLTVL.

V and J are TRBV5-4 and TRBJ2-2; no clear D. The germline V gene has CDR1 SGHNT and CDR2 YYREEE (reference sequence). CDR3 size: 16 residues. Trimming removed 4 bases from V and 4 bases from J, with 17 bases in between. CDR3 nucleotides: TGTGCCAGCAGCCCCGCTGTTATGCACGGCACCGGGGAGCTGTTTTTT. As protein: CASSPAVMHGTGELFF. Variable domain in full (rest from reference TRBV5-4 and TRBJ2-2): ETGVTQSPTHLIKTRGQQVTLRCSSQSGHNTVSWYQQALGQGPQFIFQYYREEENGRGNFPPRFSGLQFPNYSSELNVNALELDDSALYLCASSPAVMHGTGELFFGEGSRLTVL.

This clone was detected a few times. The chain links TRBV5-1 to TRBJ1-6; maybe TRBD1 (5 bases). The germline V and J ends were trimmed by 3 bases and 10 bases, with 11 bases remaining between them. The CDR3 totals 13 residues. The germline CDR1 and CDR2 sequences are SGHRS and YFSETQ. The CDR3 DNA is TGCGCCAGCAGCTCCCCGGGGGACTCACCCCTCCACTTT. Protein product: CASSSPGDSPLHF.

V is TRBV6-1 and J is TRBJ2-3; D may be TRBD2 (6 bases). Trimming took off 4 bases at V and 6 bases at J, with 8 bases between the two ends. This CDR3 region has 12 residues. Germline V gene lookup returns CDR1 MNHNS and CDR2 SASEGT. The CDR3 DNA reads TGTGCCAGCAGTGGACTAGAGGATACGCAGTATTTT. Its translation is CASSGLEDTQYF.

This chain links TRBV6-5 with TRBJ1-5, with D unclear. CDR1 and CDR2 (germline): MNHEY, SVGAGI. The CDR3 length is 13 residues. Trimming shortened V by 5 bases and J by 4 bases, and 9 bases separated the two germline ends. CDR3 nucleotide sequence: TGTGCCAGCAGTCCGGACGCTAATCAGCCCCAGCATTTT. Translating it yields CASSPDANQPQHF.

CDR3 nucleotide sequence: TGTGCCAGCAGCTCATCCCCCGGACGGTCCTACGAGCAGTACTTC. Translating it yields CASSSSPGRSYEQYF. V gene TRBV7-9 combines with J gene TRBJ2-7; D unclear. Germline V gives CDR1 SEHNR, CDR2 FQNEAQ (reference sequence). V lost 4 bases, J lost 1 base, and 14 bases lay in between. The CDR3 has 15 residues.

The rearrangement joins TRBV7-2 to TRBJ2-7; 7 bases line up with TRBD2. This CDR3 has 14 residues. With 5 bases clipped from V and 3 bases from J, the junction kept 7 bases outside the gene matches. From germline, CDR1 is SGHTA and CDR2 FQGNSA. The CDR3: CASSPRGEVYEQYF. CDR3 bases: TGTGCCAGCAGCCCCCGGGGGGAGGTCTACGAGCAGTACTTC. The complete variable domain, with remaining parts taken from reference TRBV7-2 and TRBJ2-7, reads GAGVSQSPSNKVTEKGKDVELRCDPISGHTALYWYRQSLGQGLEFLIYFQGNSAPDKSGLPSDRFSAERTGGSVSTLTIQRTQQEDSAVYLCASSPRGEVYEQYFGPGTRLTVT.

The chain employs TRBV10-3 and TRBJ2-7; tentative D call: TRBD1 (6 bases). This CDR3 has 13 residues. The V end was cut by 6 bases, the J end by 5 bases, with 14 bases between. The germline gives CDR1 ENHRY, CDR2 SYGVKD. The CDR3 here is CAIREDSGDEQYF. The CDR3 coding sequence is TGTGCCATCAGGGAGGACAGTGGAGACGAGCAGTACTTC.

This clone has just a few counts. V is TRBV6-6 and J is TRBJ2-1; possibly TRBD1 for D (6 bases). The CDR3 has 15 residues. Trimming pared 2 bases from V and 0 bases from J, leaving 8 bases between. Germline CDR1 and CDR2: MNHNY and SVGAGI (reference sequence). The CDR3 coding sequence is TGTGCCAGCAGTTACGGGACACGCTCCTACAATGAGCAGTTCTTC. Translating gives CASSYGTRSYNEQFF.

The rearrangement links TRBV7-2 to TRBJ1-2; D possibly corresponds to TRBD1 (5 bases). CDR3 size: 15 residues. Per germline, CDR1 SGHTA and CDR2 FQGNSA. Trimming pared 1 base from V and 7 bases from J, leaving 16 bases between. This CDR3 reads CASSLGPRDVGGYTF. For the CDR3, the DNA is TGTGCCAGCAGCTTAGGTCCCAGGGACGTAGGTGGCTACACCTTC. Looking up the rest from reference TRBV7-2 and TRBJ1-2 gives the full variable domain: GAGVSQSPSNKVTEKGKDVELRCDPISGHTALYWYRQSLGQGLEFLIYFQGNSAPDKSGLPSDRFSAERTGGSVSTLTIQRTQQEDSAVYLCASSLGPRDVGGYTFGSGTRLTVV.

This clone was observed a few times. This rearrangement joins TRBV2 to TRBJ1-2; TRBD1 matches at 7 bases. The germline gives CDR1 SNHLY, CDR2 FYNNEI. V was clipped by 7 bases and J by 2 bases; unmatched bases: 10. The CDR3 spans 15 residues. The CDR3 nucleotides are TGTGCCAGCACCCTAGAGGGACAGACGAACTATGGCTACACCTTC. Translation gives CASTLEGQTNYGYTF.

This rearrangement joins TRBV7-3 to TRBJ1-2; TRBD1 agrees at 12 bases. The CDR3 runs 13 residues. From germline, CDR1 is SGHTA and CDR2 FQGTGA. V shed 8 bases and J 8 bases; nucleotides not matched to a gene: 6. CDR3 protein: CASGTGGFGGYTF. The CDR3 bases are TGTGCCAGCGGGACAGGGGGCTTCGGAGGCTACACCTTC.

The chain carries TRBV30 and TRBJ2-2; D is undetermined. CDR3 length: 13 amino acids. Germline values: CDR1 GTSNPN, CDR2 SVGIG (reference sequence). Trimming stripped 8 bases from V and 0 bases from J, with 10 bases between. For the CDR3, the DNA is TGTGCCGTACTACCCGCGAACACCGGGGAGCTGTTTTTT. Protein product: CAVLPANTGELFF.

The J gene is TRBJ2-3, the V gene TRBV10-2; D remains unclear. V was clipped by 7 bases and J by 1 base, with 15 bases between them. Germline-derived CDR1 and CDR2 are WSHSY and SAAADI. CDR3 size: 15 residues. The CDR3: CASKSGFTGTDTQYF. The CDR3 bases are TGCGCCAGCAAATCAGGCTTTACTGGCACAGATACGCAGTATTTT.

This clone was recorded a few times. The V and J genes are TRBV30 and TRBJ1-5, with a possible D match to TRBD1 (6 bases). Trimming stripped 5 bases from V and 0 bases from J, with 14 bases between. The length of the CDR3 is 15 residues. CDR1 and CDR2 from the germline V gene are GTSNPN and SVGIG (reference sequence). CDR3 sequence: CAWSEGVSSNQPQHF. Written as DNA, the CDR3 is TGTGCCTGGTCGGAGGGGGTTAGTAGCAATCAGCCCCAGCATTTT.

This sequence joins TRBV30 and TRBJ1-5; 9 bases align to TRBD1. CDR1 and CDR2 (germline): GTSNPN, SVGIG (reference sequence). This CDR3 is built from 15 residues. With 0 bases clipped from V and 6 bases from J, the junction kept 6 bases outside the gene matches. CDR3 in DNA: TGTGCCTGGAGTGTAGAGACAGGGGGGAGTCAGCCCCAGCATTTT. Translated, it gives CAWSVETGGSQPQHF.

J is TRBJ2-3 and V is TRBV20-1; D is uncertain. Germline V gene data show CDR1 as DFQATT and CDR2 as SNEGSKA (reference sequence). The CDR3 runs 11 residues. Trimming shortened V by 2 bases and J by 2 bases, and 2 bases separated the two germline ends. The CDR3 loop reads CSARPTDTQYF. In nucleotides, the CDR3 is TGCAGTGCTAGACCCACAGATACGCAGTATTTT.

The V call is TRBV7-3, the J call TRBJ2-5; 8 nucleotides line up with TRBD1. The CDR3 length is 15 residues. J lost 6 bases, V lost 5 bases, and 11 bases had no gene match. Germline V gene sequence: CDR1 SGHTA, CDR2 FQGTGA. CDR3 sequence: CASSPGTGGGKTQYF. The CDR3 DNA sequence: TGTGCCAGCAGCCCCGGCACAGGGGGTGGAAAGACCCAGTACTTC. Using reference TRBV7-3 and TRBJ2-5 for the parts outside the CDR3, the full variable domain is GAGVSQTPSNKVTEKGKYVELRCDPISGHTALYWYRQSLGQGPEFLIYFQGTGAADDSGLPNDRFFAVRPEGSVSTLKIQRTERGDSAVYLCASSPGTGGGKTQYFGPGTRLLVL.

There are a few counts of this clone. The V gene is TRBV30, the J gene TRBJ1-4; no definite D call. The V end was cut by 5 bases, the J end by 5 bases, with 12 bases between. The CDR3 sequence is 13 residues long. CDR1 is GTSNPN, CDR2 SVGIG, per germline (reference sequence). This CDR3 reads CAWGFPGNEKLFF. CDR3 DNA sequence: TGTGCCTGGGGGTTCCCGGGAAATGAAAAACTGTTTTTT.

CDR3 region: CASSQGGLAGVYGTDTQYF. The DNA of the CDR3 is TGTGCCAGCAGCCAAGGGGGGCTAGCGGGAGTATACGGCACAGATACGCAGTATTTT. The V gene is TRBV4-2, the J gene TRBJ2-3; the match to TRBD2 covers 10 bases. Germline trimming cut 1 base from V and 1 base from J; bases unmatched to any gene: 11. Per the germline V gene, CDR1 is LGHNA and CDR2 is YNFKEQ. This CDR3 region has 19 residues.

This clone was found a few times. This chain links TRBV7-9 with TRBJ1-5; no clear D. This CDR3 has 11 amino acids. V lost 1 base to trimming and J lost 9 bases, with 4 bases between them. Germline CDR1 is SEHNR and CDR2 is FQNEAQ (reference sequence). CDR3 DNA sequence: TGTGCCAGCAGCTTAGGAGGGCCCCAGCATTTT. The encoded protein is CASSLGGPQHF.

J is TRBJ2-5 and V is TRBV5-4; TRBD2 matches 8 bases. This CDR3 has 14 residues. Germline assignment: CDR1 SGHNT and CDR2 YYREEE (reference sequence). Unmatched junction bases numbered 9, after V lost 6 bases and J lost 5 bases. CDR3: CASNPSGLGETQYF. The CDR3 DNA follows: TGTGCCAGCAACCCTAGCGGGTTGGGGGAGACCCAGTACTTC.

The chain employs TRBV28 and TRBJ1-3, with D uncertain. Trimming took off 6 bases at V and 0 bases at J, with 9 bases between the two ends. Germline V gene data show CDR1 as MDHEN and CDR2 as SYDVKM. There are 14 residues in the CDR3. The CDR3 sequence: CASSLTDSGNTIYF. CDR3 nucleotide sequence: TGTGCCAGCAGCCTCACCGACTCTGGAAACACCATATATTTT.

V usage is TRBV14 and J usage is TRBJ2-1; TRBD1 might be the D (6 bases). The CDR3 covers 18 residues. Germline V gene sequence: CDR1 SGHDN, CDR2 FVKESK. The V gene lost 0 bases and the J gene lost 0 bases, with 15 bases spanning the gap. In DNA form, the CDR3 reads TGTGCCAGCAGCCAAGAAGAGGGGGTTTACAGCTCCTACAATGAGCAGTTCTTC. Protein sequence: CASSQEEGVYSSYNEQFF.

The CDR3 DNA reads as TGTGCCAGCAGTTCCATGTACCAAGAGACCCAGTACTTC. This encodes CASSSMYQETQYF. The chain links TRBV27 to TRBJ2-5; D uncertain. Germline V CDR1 and CDR2: MNHEY, SMNVEV (reference sequence). V lost 4 bases and J 0 bases, leaving 6 bases between the germline ends. This CDR3 is 13 amino acids long.

The CDR3, as DNA: TGTGCCAGCGAGGGACAGGGCTACAATGAGCAGTTCTTC. It codes for CASEGQGYNEQFF. The chain recombines TRBV27 with TRBJ2-1, with TRBD1 identical over 9 bases. This CDR3 has 13 amino acids. After removal of 8 bases from V and 3 bases from J, the junction contained 2 bases not matched to a gene. The V gene's germline CDR1 is MNHEY and CDR2 SMNVEV (reference sequence).

The V gene is TRBV5-1, the J gene TRBJ2-6; 8 bases align to TRBD1. V lost 0 bases to trimming and J lost 4 bases; unmatched junction nucleotides: 6. Germline V gives CDR1 SGHRS, CDR2 YFSETQ. The CDR3 loop spans 17 amino acids. For the CDR3, the DNA is TGCGCCAGCAGCTTGGGGCACAGGGGGGTCGGGGCCAACGTCCTGACTTTC. Translation gives CASSLGHRGVGANVLTF.

V is TRBV29-1 and J is TRBJ2-1, with D tentatively TRBD1 or TRBD2 (6 bases each). The CDR3 consists of 10 residues. Germline V gene lookup returns CDR1 SQVTM and CDR2 ANQGSEA. Trimming left V 8 bases short and J 7 bases short, with 9 bases between. CDR3 DNA: TGCAGCCTAGGGGGGAATGAGCAGTTCTTC. Translating it yields CSLGGNEQFF.

The chain couples TRBV9 to TRBJ2-3; 7 bases fit TRBD1. Germline assignment: CDR1 SGDLS and CDR2 YYNGEE. This CDR3 is 15 amino acids long. V trimming: 3 bases; J trimming: 6 bases; junction bases outside the gene matches: 10. The CDR3 loop is CASSGRTGPSDTQYF. In nucleotides, the CDR3 is TGTGCCAGCAGCGGTCGGACAGGTCCGTCGGATACGCAGTATTTT.